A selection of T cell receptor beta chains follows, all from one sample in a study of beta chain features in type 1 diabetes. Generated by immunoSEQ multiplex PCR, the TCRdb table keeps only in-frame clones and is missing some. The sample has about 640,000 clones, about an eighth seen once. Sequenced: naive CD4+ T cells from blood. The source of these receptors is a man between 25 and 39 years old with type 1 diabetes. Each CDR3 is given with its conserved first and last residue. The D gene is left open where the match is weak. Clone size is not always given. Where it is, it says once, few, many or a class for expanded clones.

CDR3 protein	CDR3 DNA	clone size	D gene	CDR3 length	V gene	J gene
CASRGHSYEQYF	TGTGCCTCTCGGGGCCACTCCTACGAGCAGTACTTC	few	-	12	TRBV6-5	TRBJ2-7
CAGRDRDIYEQYF	TGTGCCGGTCGGGACAGGGATATCTACGAGCAGTACTTC	few	TRBD1	13	TRBV5-6	TRBJ2-7
CASSFGAMETQYF	TGTGCCAGCAGCTTCGGGGCGATGGAGACCCAGTACTTC	-	-	13	TRBV7-2	TRBJ2-5
CSVEDRRIGYTF	TGCAGCGTTGAAGATCGACGGATTGGCTACACCTTC	few	-	12	TRBV29-1	TRBJ1-2
CASSSGQGAAGANVLTF	TGTGCCAGCAGTTCGGGACAGGGTGCGGCTGGGGCCAACGTCCTGACTTTC	-	TRBD1	17	TRBV27	TRBJ2-6
CASSLGLAVGNEQFF	TGCGCCAGCAGCCTGGGACTCGCCGTCGGGAATGAGCAGTTCTTC	few	-	15	TRBV5-1	TRBJ2-1
CASSQNPPGQGYNEQFF	TGCGCCAGCAGCCAAAACCCCCCGGGACAGGGCTACAATGAGCAGTTCTTC	few	TRBD1	17	TRBV4-3	TRBJ2-1
CASRIDGNYGYTF	TGTGCCAGCAGAATCGACGGGAACTATGGCTACACCTTC	-	-	13	TRBV6-5	TRBJ1-2
CSVSGDYEQYF	TGCAGTGTTAGTGGGGACTACGAGCAGTACTTC	-	-	11	TRBV20-1	TRBJ2-7
CSARDRRNTEAFF	TGCAGCGCTCGGGACAGACGGAACACTGAAGCTTTCTTT	few	TRBD1	13	TRBV29-1	TRBJ1-1
CAISSTGNEQYF	TGTGCCATCAGCTCGACAGGGAACGAGCAGTACTTC	few	TRBD1	12	TRBV10-3	TRBJ2-7
CAWSGILSYEQYF	TGTGCCTGGAGTGGCATACTCTCCTACGAGCAGTACTTC	few	-	13	TRBV30	TRBJ2-7
CSVDPGPGETQYF	TGCAGCGTTGATCCCGGACCTGGGGAGACCCAGTACTTC	few	-	13	TRBV29-1	TRBJ2-5